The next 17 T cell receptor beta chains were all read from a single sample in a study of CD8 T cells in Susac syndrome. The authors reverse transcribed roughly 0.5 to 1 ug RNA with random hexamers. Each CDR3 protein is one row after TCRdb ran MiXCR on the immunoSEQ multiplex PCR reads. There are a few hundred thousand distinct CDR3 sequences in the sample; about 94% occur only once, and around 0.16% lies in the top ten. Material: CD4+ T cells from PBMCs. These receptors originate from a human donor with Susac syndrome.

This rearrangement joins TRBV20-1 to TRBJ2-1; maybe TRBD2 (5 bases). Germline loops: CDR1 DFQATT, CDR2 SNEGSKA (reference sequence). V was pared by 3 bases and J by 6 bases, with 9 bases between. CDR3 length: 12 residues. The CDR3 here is CSASGEFNEQFF. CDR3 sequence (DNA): TGCAGTGCTAGCGGGGAGTTCAATGAGCAGTTCTTC.

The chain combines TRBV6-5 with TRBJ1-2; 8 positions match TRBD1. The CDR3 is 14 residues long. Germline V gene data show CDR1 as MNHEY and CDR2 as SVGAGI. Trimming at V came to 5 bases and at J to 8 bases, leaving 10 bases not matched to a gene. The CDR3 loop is CASSPHGTGYGYTF. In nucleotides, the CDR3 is TGTGCCAGCAGTCCCCACGGGACAGGCTACGGCTACACCTTC.

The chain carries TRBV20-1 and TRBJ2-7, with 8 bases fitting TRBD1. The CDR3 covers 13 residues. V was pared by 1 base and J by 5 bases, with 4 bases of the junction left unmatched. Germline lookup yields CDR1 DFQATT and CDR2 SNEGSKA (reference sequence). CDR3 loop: CSARVGQGDEQYF. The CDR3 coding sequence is TGCAGTGCTAGAGTTGGACAGGGCGACGAGCAGTACTTC.

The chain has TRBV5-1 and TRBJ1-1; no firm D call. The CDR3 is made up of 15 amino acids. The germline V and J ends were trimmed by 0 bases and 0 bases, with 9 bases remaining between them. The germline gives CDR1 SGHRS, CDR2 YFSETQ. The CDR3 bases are TGCGCCAGCAGCTTGGCCGAATCAGTGAACACTGAAGCTTTCTTT. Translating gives CASSLAESVNTEAFF.

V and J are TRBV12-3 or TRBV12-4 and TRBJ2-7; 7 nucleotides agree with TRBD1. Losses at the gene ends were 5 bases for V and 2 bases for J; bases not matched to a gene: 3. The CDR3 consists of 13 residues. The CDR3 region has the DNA TGTGCCAGCAGTCGGACAGGAACCTACGAGCAGTACTTC. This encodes CASSRTGTYEQYF.

DNA for the CDR3: TGTGCCTGGAGTGCCGTCCGGGGGCCACCAGATACGCAGTATTTT. It yields the protein CAWSAVRGPPDTQYF. The chain has TRBV30 and TRBJ2-3; D assignment may be TRBD1 or TRBD2 (6 bases each). CDR1 and CDR2 (germline): GTSNPN, SVGIG (reference sequence). The ends were cut back, 1 base at V and 4 bases at J, with 15 bases in the middle. There are 15 residues in the CDR3.

The CDR3 coding sequence is TGTGCCAGCAGCTTGTTAGGCCGTGCACAAGAGACCCAGTACTTC. Protein sequence: CASSLLGRAQETQYF. The chain carries TRBV5-6 and TRBJ2-5; no definite D call. The CDR3 runs 15 residues. V lost 1 base and J lost 2, with 12 bases in between. Per the germline V gene, CDR1 is SGHDT and CDR2 is YYEEEE.

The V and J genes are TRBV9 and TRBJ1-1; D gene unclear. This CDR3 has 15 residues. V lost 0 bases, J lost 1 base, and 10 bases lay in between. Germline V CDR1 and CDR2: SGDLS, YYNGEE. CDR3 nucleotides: TGTGCCAGCAGCGTAGCCCAGACGGGGAACACTGAAGCTTTCTTT. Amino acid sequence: CASSVAQTGNTEAFF. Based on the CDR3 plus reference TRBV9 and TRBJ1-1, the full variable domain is DSGVTQTPKHLITATGQRVTLRCSPRSGDLSVYWYQQSLDQGLQFLIQYYNGEERAKGNILERFSAQQFPDLHSELNLSSLELGDSALYFCASSVAQTGNTEAFFGQGTRLTVV.

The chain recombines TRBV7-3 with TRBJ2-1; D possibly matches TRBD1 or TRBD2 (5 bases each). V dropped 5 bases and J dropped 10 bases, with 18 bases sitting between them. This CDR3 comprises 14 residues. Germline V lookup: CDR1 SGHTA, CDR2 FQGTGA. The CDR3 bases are TGTGCCAGCAGCCCCGGGACCCAAGCGAGGGAGCAGTTCTTC. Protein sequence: CASSPGTQAREQFF.

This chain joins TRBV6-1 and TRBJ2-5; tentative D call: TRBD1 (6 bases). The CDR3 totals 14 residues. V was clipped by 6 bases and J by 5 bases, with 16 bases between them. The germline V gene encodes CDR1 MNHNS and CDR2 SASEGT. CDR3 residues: CASSDGRGWETQYF. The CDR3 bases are TGTGCCAGCAGCGACGGCAGGGGCTGGGAGACCCAGTACTTC.

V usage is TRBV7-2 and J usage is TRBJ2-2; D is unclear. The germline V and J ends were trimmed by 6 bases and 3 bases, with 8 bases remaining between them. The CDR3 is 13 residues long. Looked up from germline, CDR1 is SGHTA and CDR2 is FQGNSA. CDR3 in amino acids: CASSRSYTGELFF. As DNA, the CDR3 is TGTGCCAGCAGTCGTAGTTACACCGGGGAGCTGTTTTTT.

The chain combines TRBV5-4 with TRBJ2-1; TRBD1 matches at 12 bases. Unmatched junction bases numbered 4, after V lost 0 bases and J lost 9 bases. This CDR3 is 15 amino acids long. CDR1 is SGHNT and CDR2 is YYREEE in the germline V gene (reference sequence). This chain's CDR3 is CASSLVGQGAGEQFF. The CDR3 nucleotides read TGTGCCAGCAGCTTGGTGGGACAGGGGGCAGGTGAGCAGTTCTTC.

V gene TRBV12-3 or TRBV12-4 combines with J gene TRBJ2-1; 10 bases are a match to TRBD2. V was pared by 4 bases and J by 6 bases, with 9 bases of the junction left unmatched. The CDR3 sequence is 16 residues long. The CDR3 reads CASSSDELAGFNEQFF. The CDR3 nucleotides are TGTGCCAGCAGTTCCGACGAACTAGCGGGGTTCAATGAGCAGTTCTTC.

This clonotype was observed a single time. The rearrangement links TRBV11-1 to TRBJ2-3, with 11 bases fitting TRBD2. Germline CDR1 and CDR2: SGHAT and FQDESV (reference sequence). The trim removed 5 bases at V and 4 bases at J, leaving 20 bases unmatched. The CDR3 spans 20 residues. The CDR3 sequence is CASSTRIHSGGAIRPDTQYF. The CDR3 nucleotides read TGTGCCAGCAGCACCCGAATTCATAGCGGGGGGGCCATTAGGCCAGATACGCAGTATTTT.

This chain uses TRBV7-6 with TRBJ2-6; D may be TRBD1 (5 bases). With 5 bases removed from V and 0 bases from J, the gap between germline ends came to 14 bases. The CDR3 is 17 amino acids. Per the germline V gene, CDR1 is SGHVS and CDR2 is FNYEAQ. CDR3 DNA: TGTGCCAGCAGCCCACGAGACAGCAGCTCTGGGGCCAACGTCCTGACTTTC. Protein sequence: CASSPRDSSSGANVLTF.

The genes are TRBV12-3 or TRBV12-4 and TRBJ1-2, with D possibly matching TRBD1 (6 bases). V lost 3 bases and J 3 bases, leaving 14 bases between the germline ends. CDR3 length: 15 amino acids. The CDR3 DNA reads TGTGCCAGCAGTTTCGGGGGGGGCTGGGACTATGGCTACACCTTC. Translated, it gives CASSFGGGWDYGYTF.

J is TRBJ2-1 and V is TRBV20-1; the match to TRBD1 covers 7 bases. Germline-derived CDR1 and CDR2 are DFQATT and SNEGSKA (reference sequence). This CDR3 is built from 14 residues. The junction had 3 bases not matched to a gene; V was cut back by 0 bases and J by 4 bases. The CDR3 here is CSAREPGQYNEQFF. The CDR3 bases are TGCAGTGCTAGAGAGCCGGGACAGTACAATGAGCAGTTCTTC.